These 28 T cell receptor beta chains came from one sample sequenced in a study of OX40 agonist ivuxolimab in advanced cancers. Assay: immunoSEQ multiplex PCR; the TCRdb copy retains only in-frame clones and omits some. The table records tens of thousands of clones, about nine tenths of them present only once. The starting material was CD4+ or CD8+ T cells sorted from blood, obtained in a trial of the OX40 agonist ivuxolimab. These receptors all stem from an adult with an advanced solid tumor such as melanoma, head and neck, liver or kidney cancer.

The chain carries TRBV10-3 and TRBJ1-5, with 9 bases lining up with TRBD1. The V and J ends lost 10 bases and 5 bases, in that order; junction bases with no gene match: 6. The CDR3 extends over 13 amino acids. Germline lookup yields CDR1 ENHRY and CDR2 SYGVKD. Here the CDR3 DNA reads TGTGCCACAGGACAGGGGATTGATCAGCCCCAGCATTTT. Its protein product is CATGQGIDQPQHF.

The chain links TRBV21-1 to TRBJ1-5; the table names TRBD1, a call not compared with the DNA. TRBV21-1 is a known pseudogene. CDR3 length: 16 amino acids. For the CDR3, the DNA is TGTGCCAGCAGCAAAGTCGTCAGTCTTTACAATCAGCCCCAGCATTTT. This encodes CASSKVVSLYNQPQHF.

The chain recombines TRBV19 with TRBJ2-2; no clear D gene. CDR1 and CDR2 (germline): LNHDA, SQIVND (reference sequence). CDR3 length equals 14 residues. V gave up 5 bases and J gave up 5 bases, with 12 bases separating them. CDR3 sequence: CASSRQVGTGELFF. The CDR3, as DNA: TGTGCCAGTAGTCGACAAGTCGGGACCGGGGAGCTGTTTTTT.

V and J are TRBV29-1 and TRBJ2-3; the match to TRBD2 covers 9 bases. V lost 5 bases to trimming and J lost 1 base; unmatched junction nucleotides: 4. Germline CDR1 reads SQVTM; CDR2 reads ANQGSEA. The CDR3 runs to 14 residues. In DNA, the CDR3 is TGCAGCGTTCGACTAGCGGCACGCACAGATACGCAGTATTTT. Translating gives CSVRLAARTDTQYF.

The CDR3 DNA reads TGTGCCAGCTTGGGACAGGGGACGTATGGCTACACCTTC. The encoded protein is CASLGQGTYGYTF. The chain couples TRBV18 to TRBJ1-2; 10 bases line up with TRBD1. This CDR3 contains 13 residues. Trimming cost V 7 bases and J 5 bases; bases outside gene matches: 4. Germline loops: CDR1 KGHSH, CDR2 LQKENI.

This rearrangement joins TRBV6-6 to TRBJ2-5; a weak D match, TRBD1 (6 bases). Trimming shortened V by 8 bases and J by 3 bases, and 19 bases separated the two germline ends. The germline gives CDR1 MNHNY, CDR2 SVGAGI (reference sequence). The CDR3 is made up of 15 amino acids. CDR3 protein: CASRLKGVSEETQYF. The CDR3, as DNA: TGTGCCAGCCGGCTTAAGGGGGTTTCCGAAGAGACCCAGTACTTC.

The chain joins TRBV5-6 to TRBJ2-1; the match to TRBD2 covers 9 bases. Germline V gene lookup returns CDR1 SGHDT and CDR2 YYEEEE. V lost 5 bases and J lost 0; bases outside the gene matches: 3. There are 15 residues in the CDR3. The CDR3 DNA sequence: TGTGCCAGCAGTTTTAGCGGGAGCTCCTACAATGAGCAGTTCTTC. It specifies CASSFSGSSYNEQFF.

The V and J genes are TRBV10-1 and TRBJ1-4, with TRBD1 as a possible D gene (6 bases). Germline values: CDR1 WNHNN, CDR2 SYGVQD (reference sequence). V was pared by 2 bases and J by 8 bases, with 9 bases between. There are 13 residues in the CDR3. The CDR3 DNA sequence: TGCGCCAGCAGTGAGACAGGGTTGGAAAAACTGTTTTTT. This gives the protein CASSETGLEKLFF.

The genes are TRBV7-9 and TRBJ2-3, with D perhaps TRBD1 or TRBD2 (5 bases each). CDR1 is SEHNR and CDR2 is FQNEAQ in the germline V gene (reference sequence). Deletions cut 1 base from V and 2 bases from J, with 10 bases between. The CDR3 totals 15 residues. DNA for the CDR3: TGTGCCAGCAGCTTAGACGGGGCCCCCACAGATACGCAGTATTTT. Protein sequence: CASSLDGAPTDTQYF. Complete variable domain (other parts from reference TRBV7-9 and TRBJ2-3): DTGVSQNPRHKITKRGQNVTFRCDPISEHNRLYWYRQTLGQGPEFLTYFQNEAQLEKSRLLSDRFSAERPKGSFSTLEIQRTEQGDSAMYLCASSLDGAPTDTQYFGPGTRLTVL.

This clone was seen just once. V usage is TRBV5-1 and J usage is TRBJ1-3; maybe TRBD1 (5 bases). The CDR3 sequence is 15 residues long. Germline V CDR1 and CDR2: SGHRS, YFSETQ. Deletions cut 1 base from V and 1 base from J, with 9 bases between. CDR3 sequence reads: CASSLTAGSGNTIYF. CDR3 coding DNA: TGCGCCAGCAGCTTGACGGCAGGGTCTGGAAACACCATATATTTT.

The chain links TRBV5-4 to TRBJ2-3, with D uncertain. V dropped 6 bases and J dropped 6 bases, with 20 bases sitting between them. The V gene's germline CDR1 is SGHNT and CDR2 YYREEE (reference sequence). The CDR3 totals 15 residues. The CDR3 spells CASTVRVGSSDTQYF. The CDR3 nucleotides read TGTGCCAGCACCGTCCGGGTAGGGTCTTCTGATACGCAGTATTTT.

This clone was seen a single time. The chain couples TRBV2 to TRBJ1-5; 7 nucleotides agree with TRBD1. The CDR3 has 14 amino acids. Looked up from germline, CDR1 is SNHLY and CDR2 is FYNNEI. V was pared by 6 bases and J by 3 bases, with 5 bases of the junction left unmatched. The CDR3 reads CASRKGQNNQPQHF. Here the CDR3 DNA reads TGTGCCAGCAGGAAGGGACAGAACAATCAGCCCCAGCATTTT.

This clone was recorded only once. This chain connects TRBV27 to TRBJ1-1; D uncertain. The CDR3 runs to 14 residues. V was clipped by 0 bases and J by 4 bases, with 9 bases between them. Germline CDR1 MNHEY, CDR2 SMNVEV (reference sequence). The CDR3 nucleotides read TGTGCCAGCAGTTTATCAGGGTGGGGCACTGAAGCTTTCTTT. Residues: CASSLSGWGTEAFF.

The chain recombines TRBV15 with TRBJ2-7; D perhaps matches TRBD2 (7 bases). Per the germline V gene, CDR1 is LNHNV and CDR2 is YYDKDF (reference sequence). V lost 1 base, J lost 3 bases, and 16 bases lay in between. The CDR3 covers 16 residues. The CDR3 nucleotides are TGTGCCACCAGCAGAGTTTTGCGGGGGACAAACTACGAGCAGTACTTC. Its protein product is CATSRVLRGTNYEQYF.

The chain links TRBV5-1 to TRBJ1-2, with 11 bases identical to TRBD1. Germline V gene sequence: CDR1 SGHRS, CDR2 YFSETQ. Germline trimming cut 4 bases from V and 8 bases from J; bases unmatched to any gene: 16. The CDR3 loop spans 17 amino acids. In DNA, the CDR3 is TGCGCCAGCAGCCGGACCCCGGGACAGGGGGAAGTGGAGGGCTACACCTTC. Its translation is CASSRTPGQGEVEGYTF. Full variable domain (remainder filled in from reference TRBV5-1 and TRBJ1-2): KAGVTQTPRYLIKTRGQQVTLSCSPISGHRSVSWYQQTPGQGLQFLFEYFSETQRNKGNFPGRFSGRQFSNSRSEMNVSTLELGDSALYLCASSRTPGQGEVEGYTFGSGTRLTVV.

V and J are TRBV5-1 and TRBJ1-4; D gene ambiguous. Germline lookup yields CDR1 SGHRS and CDR2 YFSETQ. The CDR3 loop spans 15 amino acids. V lost 0 bases and J 8 bases, leaving 14 bases between the germline ends. The chain's CDR3 is CASSLASVPGEKLFF. CDR3 bases: TGCGCCAGCAGCTTGGCTTCCGTCCCTGGGGAAAAACTGTTTTTT.

V and J are TRBV2 and TRBJ1-2; D unclear. This CDR3 comprises 11 residues. Germline loops: CDR1 SNHLY, CDR2 FYNNEI. V shed 4 bases and J shed 6 bases, with 6 bases lying between them. The CDR3 spells CASSVPDGYTF. The DNA of the CDR3 is TGTGCCAGCAGTGTTCCCGATGGCTACACCTTC.

Comment on this clone: The same CDR3 also results from other DNA sequences found in this sample. CDR3 in DNA: TGCGCCAGCAGCTCCGGGACAGCGAACACTGAAGCTTTCTTT. This codes for CASSSGTANTEAFF. V usage is TRBV5-1 and J usage is TRBJ1-1, with TRBD1 matching 7 bases. Germline values: CDR1 SGHRS, CDR2 YFSETQ. This CDR3 is 14 amino acids long. V shed 3 bases and J 1 base; nucleotides not matched to a gene: 3.

The chain couples TRBV25-1 to TRBJ2-7; either TRBD1 or TRBD2 may supply D (5 bases each). Germline V gene sequence: CDR1 MGHDK, CDR2 SYGVNS. The CDR3 sequence is 12 residues long. Trimming shortened V by 3 bases and J by 8 bases, and 11 bases separated the two germline ends. In DNA, the CDR3 is TGTGCCAGCAGTGACAGAGGGGAAAAGCAGTACTTC. Protein product: CASSDRGEKQYF.

The chain couples TRBV7-2 to TRBJ2-7, with TRBD2 matching 10 bases. The CDR3 consists of 15 residues. In germline, CDR1 is SGHTA, CDR2 FQGNSA. Trimming at V came to 5 bases and at J to 1 base, leaving 5 bases not matched to a gene. The CDR3: CASSTSSGGSYEQYF. The CDR3 DNA follows: TGTGCCAGCAGCACCTCTAGCGGGGGATCCTACGAGCAGTACTTC.

The count of this clone is one. The V and J genes are TRBV19 and TRBJ1-1; D uncertain. The CDR3 sequence is 13 residues long. Between the trimmed V and J ends, which lost 3 bases and 3 bases, there was a span of 8 bases. Germline assignment: CDR1 LNHDA and CDR2 SQIVND (reference sequence). The DNA of the CDR3 is TGTGCCAGTAGTATTAACATTTACACTGAAGCTTTCTTT. It codes for CASSINIYTEAFF. The full variable domain, in which reference TRBV19 and TRBJ1-1 provide the parts outside the CDR3, is DGGITQSPKYLFRKEGQNVTLSCEQNLNHDAMYWYRQDPGQGLRLIYYSQIVNDFQKGDIAEGYSVSREKKESFPLTVTSAQKNPTAFYLCASSINIYTEAFFGQGTRLTVV.

The chain links TRBV28 to TRBJ2-1; maybe TRBD1 (5 bases). The germline V gene encodes CDR1 MDHEN and CDR2 SYDVKM. This CDR3 is 11 amino acids long. V lost 5 bases and J 6 bases, leaving 5 bases between the germline ends. The CDR3 loop is CASSRGNEQFF. CDR3 in DNA: TGTGCCAGCAGTAGGGGCAATGAGCAGTTCTTC.

V gene TRBV7-2 combines with J gene TRBJ2-3, with a possible D match to TRBD2 (6 bases). CDR3 size: 14 residues. V was shortened by 5 bases and J by 2 bases, with 11 bases between the two germline ends. Germline V gene lookup returns CDR1 SGHTA and CDR2 FQGNSA. The CDR3 loop reads CASSRRGSTDTQYF. The CDR3 region has the DNA TGTGCCAGCAGCCGACGGGGGTCCACAGATACGCAGTATTTT.

In DNA, the CDR3 is TGTGCCAGTAGTGGAGGGGCCTCTAATGAAAAACTGTTTTTT. It specifies CASSGGASNEKLFF. The J gene is TRBJ1-4, the V gene TRBV19; possibly TRBD1 for D (5 bases). The V end was cut by 5 bases, the J end by 3 bases, with 10 bases between. Germline loops: CDR1 LNHDA, CDR2 SQIVND (reference sequence). The CDR3 sequence is 14 residues long. Based on the CDR3 plus reference TRBV19 and TRBJ1-4, the full variable domain is DGGITQSPKYLFRKEGQNVTLSCEQNLNHDAMYWYRQDPGQGLRLIYYSQIVNDFQKGDIAEGYSVSREKKESFPLTVTSAQKNPTAFYLCASSGGASNEKLFFGSGTQLSVL.

The genes are TRBV18 and TRBJ1-5, with a weak D call TRBD1 (6 bases). V shed 3 bases and J shed 0 bases, with 6 bases lying between them. Germline assignment: CDR1 KGHSH and CDR2 LQKENI. The CDR3 has 14 residues. The CDR3 protein is CASSPDSSNQPQHF. In DNA, the CDR3 is TGTGCCAGCTCACCGGACAGTAGCAATCAGCCCCAGCATTTT.

This clone was detected only a few times. CDR3 DNA sequence: TGTGCCAGCAGCCCCCGCGCCGGGACAGGGCCAGACGTCCTGACTTTC. Translating it yields CASSPRAGTGPDVLTF. The chain recombines TRBV11-1 with TRBJ2-6; 9 bases map to TRBD1. From germline, CDR1 is SGHAT and CDR2 FQDESV (reference sequence). V shed 5 bases, J shed 11 bases, and the junction held 13 bases outside the gene matches. The CDR3 totals 16 residues.

This rearrangement joins TRBV13 to TRBJ1-6; tentative D call: TRBD1 (5 bases). With 5 bases removed from V and 9 bases from J, the gap between germline ends came to 14 bases. This CDR3 has 14 residues. The germline gives CDR1 PRHDT, CDR2 FYEKMQ (reference sequence). The CDR3 protein is CASSPGGRGSPLHF. CDR3 sequence (DNA): TGTGCCAGCAGCCCCGGCGGGAGGGGTTCACCCCTCCACTTT. The full variable domain, in which reference TRBV13 and TRBJ1-6 provide the parts outside the CDR3, is AAGVIQSPRHLIKEKRETATLKCYPIPRHDTVYWYQQGPGQDPQFLISFYEKMQSDKGSIPDRFSAQQFSDYHSELNMSSLELGDSALYFCASSPGGRGSPLHFGNGTRLTVT.

Here the CDR3 reads CASSLDRGKYGYTF. The CDR3, as DNA: TGTGCCAGCAGCCTTGACAGGGGCAAGTATGGCTACACCTTC. The rearrangement links TRBV7-8 to TRBJ1-2; 8 bases agree with TRBD1. Trimming took 5 bases from V and 5 from J; bases not matched to a gene: 7. The CDR3 sequence is 14 residues long. Per germline, CDR1 SGHVS and CDR2 FQNEAQ.